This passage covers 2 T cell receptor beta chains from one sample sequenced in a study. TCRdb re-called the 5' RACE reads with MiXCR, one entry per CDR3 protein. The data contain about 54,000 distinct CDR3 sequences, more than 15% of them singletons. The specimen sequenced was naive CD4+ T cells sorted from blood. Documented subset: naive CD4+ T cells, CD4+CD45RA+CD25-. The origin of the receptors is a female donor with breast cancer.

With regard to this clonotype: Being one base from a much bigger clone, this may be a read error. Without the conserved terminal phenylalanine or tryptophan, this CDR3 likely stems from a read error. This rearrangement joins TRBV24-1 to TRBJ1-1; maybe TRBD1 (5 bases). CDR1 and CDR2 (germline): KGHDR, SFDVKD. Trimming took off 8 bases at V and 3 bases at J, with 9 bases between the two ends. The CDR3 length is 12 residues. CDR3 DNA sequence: TGTGCCACCACCAGGGTATACACTGAAGCTTTCCTT. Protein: CATTRVYTEAFL.

CDR3 coding DNA: TGTGCCAGCAGCGGACGGACTAGCGGGGCCCAAGAGACCCAGTACTTC. This sequence encodes CASSGRTSGAQETQYF. V is TRBV7-9 and J is TRBJ2-5; 12 bases agree with TRBD2. The CDR3 is 16 residues long. The J segment lost 1 base and the V segment lost 5 bases, leaving 5 bases of the junction unmatched. Germline V gene lookup returns CDR1 SEHNR and CDR2 FQNEAQ (reference sequence).